This TCR beta chain was captured in a study of STAT3 mutations in large granular lymphocyte leukemia. Study information: Roughly 37% of treated T-LGLL patients showed hematologic response to immunosuppression. Broader study findings: Suggested: STAT3 mutation was not the ancestral event for these clonal expansions. In T-cell large granular lymphocyte leukemia, about half of patients showed multiple immunodominant subclonotypes.

The CDR3 spans 16 residues. Deletions cut 6 bases from V and 2 bases from J, with 20 bases between. Germline V gives CDR1 SEHNR, CDR2 FQNEAQ (reference sequence). Sequencing was performed with immunoSEQ multiplex PCR; in TCRdb, only in-frame clones are kept and a portion is missing. This table has tens of thousands of clones, roughly 77% appearing once. This clone turned up a few times. Its cognate antigen is unknown. The J gene is TRBJ2-7, the V gene TRBV7-9, with D perhaps TRBD1 (6 bases). This TCR came from a human donor with T large granular lymphocyte leukemia. Some clones in this sample may be carry-over from other donors' samples. Sequencing was done on a sample of PBMCs. In DNA form, the CDR3 reads TGTGCCAGCAGTTCCCTGACAGGCTTACCCCCCTACGAGCAGTACTTC. Amino acid sequence: CASSSLTGLPPYEQYF.